This TCR beta chain comes out of a study of identical twins. V lost 5 bases, J lost 6 bases, and 10 bases stayed unmatched. Germline values: CDR1 MGHRA, CDR2 YSYEKL. The CDR3 length is 16 residues. Notes on the study in general: Out-of-frame alpha sequences common to twins exhibited a surplus of low generation probability. While abundant cord blood beta clonotypes carried fewer insertions, memory repertoires showed no such pattern.

A template switching step contributed a universal primer site, while unique molecular identifiers were present in the cDNA. TCRdb independently ran MiXCR on the 5' RACE reads; one entry per CDR3 protein. The table lists fewer than 550,000 distinct CDR3 sequences, roughly 15% of them singletons, with around 0.4% in the top ten. Remarks on this clonotype: The antigen is unknown.

These data were also reused for a study on yellow fever vaccine responses in identical twins. That work states: On the reported evidence, twins' vaccine T cell responses seemed partly convergent and partly personalized.

J is TRBJ2-1 and V is TRBV4-1; 10 nucleotides agree with TRBD2. This TCR came from a woman between 18 and 29 years old in good health. Sequencing input: CD4+ T cells sorted from blood. CDR3 nucleotides: TGCGCCAGCAGCAAGGCCCTAGCGGGGGATACCAATGAGCAGTTCTTC. Its translation is CASSKALAGDTNEQFF.